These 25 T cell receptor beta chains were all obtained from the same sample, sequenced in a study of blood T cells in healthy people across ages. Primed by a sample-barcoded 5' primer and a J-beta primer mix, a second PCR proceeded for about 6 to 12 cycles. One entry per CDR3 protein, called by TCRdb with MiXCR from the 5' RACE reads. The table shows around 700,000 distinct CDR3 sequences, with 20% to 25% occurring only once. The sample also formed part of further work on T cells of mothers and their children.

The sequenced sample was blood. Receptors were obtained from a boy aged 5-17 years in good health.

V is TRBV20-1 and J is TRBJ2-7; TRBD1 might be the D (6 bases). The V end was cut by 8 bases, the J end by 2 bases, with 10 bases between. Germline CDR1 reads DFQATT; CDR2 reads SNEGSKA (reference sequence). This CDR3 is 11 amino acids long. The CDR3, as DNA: TGCAGTACTACAGGGCCCTACGAGCAGTACTTC. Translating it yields CSTTGPYEQYF.

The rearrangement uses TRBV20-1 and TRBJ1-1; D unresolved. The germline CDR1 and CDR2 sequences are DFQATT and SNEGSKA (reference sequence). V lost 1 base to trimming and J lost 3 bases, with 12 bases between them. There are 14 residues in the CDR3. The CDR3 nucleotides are TGCAGTGCTAGAGTGCTGGGATTGGACACTGAAGCTTTCTTT. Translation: CSARVLGLDTEAFF.

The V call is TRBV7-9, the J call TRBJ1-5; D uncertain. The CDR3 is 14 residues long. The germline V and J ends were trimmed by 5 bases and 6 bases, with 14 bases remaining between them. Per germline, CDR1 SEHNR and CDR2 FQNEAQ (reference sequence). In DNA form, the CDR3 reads TGTGCCAGCAGCCCCGTAACGGGTGGTCAGCCCCAGCATTTT. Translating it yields CASSPVTGGQPQHF. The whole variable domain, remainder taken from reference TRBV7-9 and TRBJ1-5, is DTGVSQNPRHKITKRGQNVTFRCDPISEHNRLYWYRQTLGQGPEFLTYFQNEAQLEKSRLLSDRFSAERPKGSFSTLEIQRTEQGDSAMYLCASSPVTGGQPQHFGDGTRLSIL.

The CDR3 nucleotides are TGTGCCAGCAGACCTACGGACAGTTACAATGAGCAGTTCTTC. This encodes CASRPTDSYNEQFF. V and J are TRBV6-2 or TRBV6-3 and TRBJ2-1; D is perhaps TRBD1 (6 bases). The germline gives CDR1 MNHEY, CDR2 SVGEGT. V lost 6 bases, J lost 4 bases, and 13 bases lay in between. The CDR3 runs to 14 residues.

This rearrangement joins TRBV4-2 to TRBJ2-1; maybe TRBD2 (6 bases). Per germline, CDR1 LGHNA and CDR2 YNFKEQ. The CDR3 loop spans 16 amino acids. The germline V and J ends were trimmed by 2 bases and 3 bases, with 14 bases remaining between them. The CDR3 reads CASSQTGAGRYNEQFF. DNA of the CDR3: TGTGCCAGCAGCCAAACCGGTGCGGGACGCTACAATGAGCAGTTCTTC.

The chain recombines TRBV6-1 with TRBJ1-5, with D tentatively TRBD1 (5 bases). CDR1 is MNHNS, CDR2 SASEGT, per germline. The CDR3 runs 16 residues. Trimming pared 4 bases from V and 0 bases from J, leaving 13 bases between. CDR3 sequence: CASSGPGLVSNQPQHF. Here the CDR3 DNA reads TGTGCCAGCAGTGGCCCGGGACTCGTTAGCAATCAGCCCCAGCATTTT.

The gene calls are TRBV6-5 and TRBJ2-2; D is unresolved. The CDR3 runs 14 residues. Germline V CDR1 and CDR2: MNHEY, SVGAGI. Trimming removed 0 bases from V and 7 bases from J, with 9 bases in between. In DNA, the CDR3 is TGTGCCAGCAGTTACTCCCAATCGGGCGGGGAGCTGTTTTTT. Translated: CASSYSQSGGELFF.

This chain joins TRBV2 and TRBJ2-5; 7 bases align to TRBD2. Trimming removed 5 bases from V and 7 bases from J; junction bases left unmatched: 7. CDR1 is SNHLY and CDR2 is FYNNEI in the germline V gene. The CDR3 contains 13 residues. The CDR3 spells CASSLLAVGTQYF. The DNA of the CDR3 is TGTGCCAGCAGTTTGCTAGCGGTGGGGACCCAGTACTTC.

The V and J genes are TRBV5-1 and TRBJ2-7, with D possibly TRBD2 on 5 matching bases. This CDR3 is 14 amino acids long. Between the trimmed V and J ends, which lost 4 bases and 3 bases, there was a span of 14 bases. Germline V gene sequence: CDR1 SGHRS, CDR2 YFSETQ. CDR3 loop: CASSPHGRVYEQYF. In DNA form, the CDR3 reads TGCGCCAGCAGCCCCCATGGGAGAGTCTACGAGCAGTACTTC.

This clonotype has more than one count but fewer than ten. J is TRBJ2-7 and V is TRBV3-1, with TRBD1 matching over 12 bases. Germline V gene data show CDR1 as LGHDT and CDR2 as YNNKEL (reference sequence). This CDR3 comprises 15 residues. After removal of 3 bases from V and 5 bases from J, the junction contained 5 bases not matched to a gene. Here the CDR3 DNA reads TGTGCCAGCAGCCACCCCGGGACAGGGGGCAACGAGCAGTACTTC. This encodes CASSHPGTGGNEQYF.

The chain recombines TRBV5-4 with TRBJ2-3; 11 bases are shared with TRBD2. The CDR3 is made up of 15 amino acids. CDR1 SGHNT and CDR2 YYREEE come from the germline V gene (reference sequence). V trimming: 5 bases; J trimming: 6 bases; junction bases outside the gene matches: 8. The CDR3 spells CASSHSGGARDTQYF. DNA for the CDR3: TGTGCCAGCAGTCATAGCGGGGGGGCCAGGGATACGCAGTATTTT.

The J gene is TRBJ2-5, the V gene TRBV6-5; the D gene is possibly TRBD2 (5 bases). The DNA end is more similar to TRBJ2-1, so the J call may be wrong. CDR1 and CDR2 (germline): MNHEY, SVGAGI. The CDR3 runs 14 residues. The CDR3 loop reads CASSYRDGVHEQFF. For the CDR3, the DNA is TGTGCCAGCAGTTACAGAGACGGGGTCCATGAGCAGTTCTTC.

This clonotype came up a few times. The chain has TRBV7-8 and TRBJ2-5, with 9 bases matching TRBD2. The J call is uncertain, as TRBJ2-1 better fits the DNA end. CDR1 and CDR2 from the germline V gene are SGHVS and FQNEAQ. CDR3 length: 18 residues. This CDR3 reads CASSPSGLAGPPDNEQFF. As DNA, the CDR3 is TGTGCCAGCAGCCCTTCAGGTCTAGCGGGACCCCCCGACAATGAGCAGTTCTTC.

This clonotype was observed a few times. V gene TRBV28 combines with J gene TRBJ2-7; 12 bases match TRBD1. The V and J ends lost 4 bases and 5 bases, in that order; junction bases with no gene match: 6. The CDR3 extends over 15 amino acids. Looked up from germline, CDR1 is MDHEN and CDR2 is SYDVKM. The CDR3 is CASSYRDRGLHEQYF. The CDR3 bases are TGTGCCAGCAGTTACCGGGACAGGGGGCTCCACGAGCAGTACTTC.

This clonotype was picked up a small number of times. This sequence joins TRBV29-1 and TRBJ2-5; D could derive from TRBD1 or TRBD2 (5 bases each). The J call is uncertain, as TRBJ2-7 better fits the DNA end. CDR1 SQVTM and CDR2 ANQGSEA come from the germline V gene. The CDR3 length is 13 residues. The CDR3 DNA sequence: TGCAGCGTTGTACGGGACGGATACTACGAGCAGTACTTC. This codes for CSVVRDGYYEQYF.

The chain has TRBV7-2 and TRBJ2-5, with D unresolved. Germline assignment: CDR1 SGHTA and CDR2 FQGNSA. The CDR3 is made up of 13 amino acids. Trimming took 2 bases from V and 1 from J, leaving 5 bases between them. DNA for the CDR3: TGTGCCAGCAGCTTATGGCTCCAAGAGACCCAGTACTTC. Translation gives CASSLWLQETQYF.

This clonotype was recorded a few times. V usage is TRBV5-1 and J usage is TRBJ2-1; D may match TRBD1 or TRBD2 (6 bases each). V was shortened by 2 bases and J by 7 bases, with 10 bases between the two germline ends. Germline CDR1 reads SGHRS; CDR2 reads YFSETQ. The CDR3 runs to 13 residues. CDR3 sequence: CASSFTGRNEQFF. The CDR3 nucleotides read TGCGCCAGCAGCTTTACAGGGAGGAATGAGCAGTTCTTC. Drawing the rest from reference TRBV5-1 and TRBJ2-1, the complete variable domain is KAGVTQTPRYLIKTRGQQVTLSCSPISGHRSVSWYQQTPGQGLQFLFEYFSETQRNKGNFPGRFSGRQFSNSRSEMNVSTLELGDSALYLCASSFTGRNEQFFGPGTRLTVL.

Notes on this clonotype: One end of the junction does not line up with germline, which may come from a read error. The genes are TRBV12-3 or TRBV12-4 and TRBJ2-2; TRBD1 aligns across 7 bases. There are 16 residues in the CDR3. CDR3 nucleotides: TGTGCCAGTAGTTCCCCAGGACAGGCCGGCACCGGGGAGCTGTTTTTT. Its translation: CASSSPGQAGTGELFF.

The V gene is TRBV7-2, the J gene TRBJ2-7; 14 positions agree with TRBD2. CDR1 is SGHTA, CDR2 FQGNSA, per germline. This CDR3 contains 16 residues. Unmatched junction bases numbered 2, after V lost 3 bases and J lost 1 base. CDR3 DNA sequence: TGTGCCAGCAGCTTCCGACTAGCGGGGGGGTCCTACGAGCAGTACTTC. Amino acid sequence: CASSFRLAGGSYEQYF.

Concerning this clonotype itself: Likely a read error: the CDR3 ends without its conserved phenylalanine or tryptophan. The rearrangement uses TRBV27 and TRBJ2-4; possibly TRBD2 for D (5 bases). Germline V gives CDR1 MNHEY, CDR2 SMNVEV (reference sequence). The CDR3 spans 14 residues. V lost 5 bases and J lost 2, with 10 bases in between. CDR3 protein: CASSARLSKNIQYL. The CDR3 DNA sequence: TGTGCCAGCAGTGCCCGACTATCCAAAAACATTCAGTACCTC.

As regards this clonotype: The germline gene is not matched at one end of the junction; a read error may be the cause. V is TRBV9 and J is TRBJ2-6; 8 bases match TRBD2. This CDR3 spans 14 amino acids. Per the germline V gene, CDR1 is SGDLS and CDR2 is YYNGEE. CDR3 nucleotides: TGTGCCAGCAGCGTATCGGGAGGGGCCAACGTCCCGACTTTC. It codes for CASSVSGGANVPTF.

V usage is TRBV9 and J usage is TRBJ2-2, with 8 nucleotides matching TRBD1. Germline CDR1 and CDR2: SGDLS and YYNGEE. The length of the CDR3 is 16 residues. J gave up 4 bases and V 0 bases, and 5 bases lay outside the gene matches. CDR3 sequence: CASSVDSQGATGELFF. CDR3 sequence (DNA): TGTGCCAGCAGCGTAGATTCTCAGGGGGCCACCGGGGAGCTGTTTTTT.

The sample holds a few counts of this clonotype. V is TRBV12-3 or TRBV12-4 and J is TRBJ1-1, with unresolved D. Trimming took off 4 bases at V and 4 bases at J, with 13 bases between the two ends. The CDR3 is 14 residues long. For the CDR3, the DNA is TGTGCCAGCAGTTGGGCGCGGAGAGGCACTGAAGCTTTCTTT. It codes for CASSWARRGTEAFF.

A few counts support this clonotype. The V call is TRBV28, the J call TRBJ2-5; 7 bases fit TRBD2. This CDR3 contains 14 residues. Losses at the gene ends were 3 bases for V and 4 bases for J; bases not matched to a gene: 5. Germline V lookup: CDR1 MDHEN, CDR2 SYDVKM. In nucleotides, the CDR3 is TGTGCCAGCAGTTTTATTCGGGGGGTAGAGACCCAGTACTTC. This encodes CASSFIRGVETQYF.

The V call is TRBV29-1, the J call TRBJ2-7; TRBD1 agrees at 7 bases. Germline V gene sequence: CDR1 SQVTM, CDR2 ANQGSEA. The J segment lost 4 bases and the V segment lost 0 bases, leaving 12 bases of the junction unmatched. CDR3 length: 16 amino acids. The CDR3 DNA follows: TGCAGCGTTGAAGATCGGGCAACAGGGGAAGAGTACGAGCAGTACTTC. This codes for CSVEDRATGEEYEQYF.